A single sample gave rise to the 16 T cell receptor beta chains below, sequenced in a study of OX40 agonist ivuxolimab in advanced cancers. Produced via immunoSEQ multiplex PCR; TCRdb's table is partial and in-frame only. Counted here are around 19,000 clones, roughly 80% occurring once; the ten biggest clones make up 30% to 40%. This sample comprised CD4+ or CD8+ T cells sorted from blood, obtained in a trial of the OX40 agonist ivuxolimab. All receptors come from an adult with an advanced solid tumor such as melanoma, head and neck, liver or kidney cancer.

This chain joins TRBV6-5 and TRBJ2-7; 8 bases are a match to TRBD2. The germline CDR1 and CDR2 sequences are MNHEY and SVGAGI. V was pared by 2 bases and J by 7 bases, with 4 bases of the junction left unmatched. This CDR3 contains 13 residues. CDR3 coding DNA: TGTGCCAGCAGTTACCCCGGGGGGGATGAGCAGTACTTC. It specifies CASSYPGGDEQYF.

This clone has only a few counts. The chain couples TRBV28 to TRBJ1-1; 7 bases fit TRBD1. CDR3 length: 14 residues. Trimming took 2 bases from V and 6 from J; bases not matched to a gene: 6. The germline V gene has CDR1 MDHEN and CDR2 SYDVKM. The CDR3 coding sequence is TGTGCCAGCAGTTTAAGCCCGGGGACAGCTGAAGCTTTCTTT. Encoded protein: CASSLSPGTAEAFF.

The chain links TRBV6-5 to TRBJ2-3; a weak D match, TRBD1 (6 bases). Germline-derived CDR1 and CDR2 are MNHEY and SVGAGI. V was trimmed by 0 bases and J by 1 base, leaving 11 bases between them. The CDR3 runs 16 residues. The CDR3 region is CASSYSPGVGTDTQYF. The CDR3 nucleotides are TGTGCCAGCAGTTACTCGCCAGGGGTGGGCACAGATACGCAGTATTTT.

This chain connects TRBV28 to TRBJ2-7; D is ambiguous. CDR1 is MDHEN and CDR2 is SYDVKM in the germline V gene. The V end was cut by 3 bases, the J end by 3 bases, with 9 bases between. The CDR3 totals 13 residues. The CDR3 DNA follows: TGTGCCAGCAGTTTCATAGCTGGCTACGAGCAGTACTTC. Amino acid sequence: CASSFIAGYEQYF.

This chain joins TRBV29-1 and TRBJ2-4; TRBD1 aligns across 8 bases. The CDR3 is made up of 11 amino acids. With V trimmed by 6 bases and J by 14 bases, 9 bases remained unmatched. The germline V gene encodes CDR1 SQVTM and CDR2 ANQGSEA. The CDR3 region is CSVASHRGEYF. The CDR3 bases are TGCAGCGTCGCTTCTCACAGGGGGGAGTACTTC.

The rearrangement joins TRBV27 to TRBJ2-1, with 8 bases identical to TRBD2. Trimming at V came to 3 bases and at J to 10 bases, leaving 14 bases not matched to a gene. Per the germline V gene, CDR1 is MNHEY and CDR2 is SMNVEV (reference sequence). This CDR3 is 16 amino acids long. The CDR3 sequence is CASSLVESGRDLEQFF. For the CDR3, the DNA is TGTGCCAGCAGTTTGGTAGAAAGCGGGAGAGATTTAGAGCAGTTCTTC.

This sequence joins TRBV11-2 and TRBJ2-2, with 10 positions matching TRBD1. The CDR3 has 16 residues. The V segment lost 5 bases and the J segment 8 bases; nucleotides outside the gene matches: 11. Germline V CDR1 and CDR2: SGHAT, FQNNGV. DNA of the CDR3: TGTGCCAGCAGCCCCGGACGGGGACAGGGGACTGGGGAGCTGTTTTTT. Translation gives CASSPGRGQGTGELFF.

The chain uses TRBV4-1 and TRBJ1-1; maybe TRBD1 (5 bases). Germline values: CDR1 MGHRA, CDR2 YSYEKL. The V end lost 5 bases, the J end lost 5 bases, and 18 bases lay between the germline ends. The CDR3 length is 15 residues. Here the CDR3 DNA reads TGCGCCAGCAGCAACCGGGGCGTACTGAGTACTGAAGCTTTCTTT. Translated, it gives CASSNRGVLSTEAFF.

This clone has a single count. The CDR3 is CASSLLSLAGSIPFNEQFF. In DNA form, the CDR3 reads TGTGCCAGCAGTTTGCTGAGTCTCGCCGGGAGTATCCCTTTCAATGAGCAGTTCTTC. V usage is TRBV28 and J usage is TRBJ2-1; a weak D match, TRBD2 (6 bases). Germline loops: CDR1 MDHEN, CDR2 SYDVKM. Trimming left V 3 bases short and J 6 bases short, with 27 bases between. This CDR3 spans 19 amino acids. The full variable domain, its missing parts supplied by reference TRBV28 and TRBJ2-1, is DVKVTQSSRYLVKRTGEKVFLECVQDMDHENMFWYRQDPGLGLRLIYFSYDVKMKEKGDIPEGYSVSREKKERFSLILESASTNQTSMYLCASSLLSLAGSIPFNEQFFGPGTRLTVL.

The V and J genes are TRBV28 and TRBJ2-1; 15 bases are a match to TRBD2. Germline CDR1 and CDR2: MDHEN and SYDVKM. With 4 bases clipped from V and 6 bases from J, the junction kept 13 bases outside the gene matches. CDR3 length: 19 amino acids. CDR3 region: CASSSSIWTSGGGFNEQFF. The CDR3 region has the DNA TGTGCCAGCAGTTCTTCAATATGGACTAGCGGGGGGGGATTCAATGAGCAGTTCTTC.

The CDR3 DNA follows: TGTGCCAGCAGCTTAGGCCAAGGGGGAGCGTACGAGCAGTACTTC. Translating gives CASSLGQGGAYEQYF. J is TRBJ2-7 and V is TRBV11-2; perhaps TRBD1 as D (6 bases). Germline V CDR1 and CDR2: SGHAT, FQNNGV. The CDR3 covers 15 residues. Trimming took off 1 base at V and 4 bases at J, with 14 bases between the two ends.

CDR3: CASSPTWWDRRLDGYTF. CDR3 sequence (DNA): TGTGCCAGCAGCCCAACTTGGTGGGACAGGCGTCTGGACGGCTACACCTTC. This sequence joins TRBV11-2 and TRBJ1-2, with 8 bases matching TRBD1. Trimming cost V 5 bases and J 8 bases; bases outside gene matches: 19. The CDR3 covers 17 residues. Germline V gene data show CDR1 as SGHAT and CDR2 as FQNNGV. Full variable domain (remainder filled in from reference TRBV11-2 and TRBJ1-2): EAGVAQSPRYKIIEKRQSVAFWCNPISGHATLYWYQQILGQGPKLLIQFQNNGVVDDSQLPKDRFSAERLKGVDSTLKIQPAKLEDSAVYLCASSPTWWDRRLDGYTFGSGTRLTVV.

The chain has TRBV19 and TRBJ2-5, with D maybe TRBD1 (6 bases). V was shortened by 9 bases and J by 0 bases, with 17 bases between the two germline ends. The CDR3 totals 15 residues. Germline assignment: CDR1 LNHDA and CDR2 SQIVND (reference sequence). CDR3 loop: CARRGDTRYQETQYF. DNA of the CDR3: TGTGCCAGACGTGGGGACACCAGGTACCAAGAGACCCAGTACTTC.

The chain employs TRBV10-1 and TRBJ2-5; D possibly matches TRBD1 or TRBD2 (5 bases each). V was pared by 0 bases and J by 4 bases, with 6 bases between. Per germline, CDR1 WNHNN and CDR2 SYGVQD (reference sequence). This CDR3 has 13 residues. CDR3 in amino acids: CASSESRGETQYF. In nucleotides, the CDR3 is TGCGCCAGCAGTGAGTCGAGGGGAGAGACCCAGTACTTC.

The genes are TRBV6-1 and TRBJ1-5, with no clear D. Germline-derived CDR1 and CDR2 are MNHNS and SASEGT. Trimming cost V 10 bases and J 4 bases, with 20 bases left between them. The CDR3 totals 15 residues. CDR3 residues: CAILRADTPNQPQHF. CDR3 nucleotide sequence: TGTGCCATCCTGAGGGCAGATACACCGAATCAGCCCCAGCATTTT.

V gene TRBV7-9 combines with J gene TRBJ1-1; 7 nucleotides agree with TRBD1. This CDR3 is 13 amino acids long. V dropped 2 bases and J dropped 10; count of bases not matched to a gene: 7. Germline V gene data show CDR1 as SEHNR and CDR2 as FQNEAQ (reference sequence). The CDR3 is CASSLTGQGVAFF. The DNA of the CDR3 is TGTGCCAGCAGCTTAACAGGCCAGGGGGTAGCTTTCTTT.